The 20 T cell receptor beta chains presented below share a single source sample, sequenced in a study of cytomegalovirus exposure and HLA in healthy donors. 60 Vbeta and 13 Jbeta primers were used in PCR. Only in-frame clones appear in the TCRdb table, and some are missing; sequencing was by immunoSEQ multiplex PCR. Of fewer than 250,000 clones listed, about three quarters are singletons. Sequenced: PBMCs. The receptors were sampled from a male donor in good health and CMV-seronegative.

For the CDR3, the DNA is TGCGCCAGCAGCTTATCAGGGGGGACCTACAATGAGCAGTTCTTC. Protein: CASSLSGGTYNEQFF. V is TRBV5-1 and J is TRBJ2-1; possible D gene TRBD1, 7 bases. The CDR3 is 15 amino acids. With 2 bases removed from V and 2 bases from J, the gap between germline ends came to 11 bases. The germline V gene has CDR1 SGHRS and CDR2 YFSETQ.

This rearrangement joins TRBV5-1 to TRBJ1-1; TRBD1 matches 7 bases. Trimming took 4 bases from V and 0 from J; bases not matched to a gene: 6. The CDR3 has 15 amino acids. Germline V gives CDR1 SGHRS, CDR2 YFSETQ. CDR3 sequence: CASSPSGGVNTEAFF. The CDR3 bases are TGCGCCAGCAGCCCGTCAGGGGGAGTGAACACTGAAGCTTTCTTT.

This chain joins TRBV19 and TRBJ2-2; D gene unclear. The germline V and J ends were trimmed by 6 bases and 4 bases, with 9 bases remaining between them. The germline V gene has CDR1 LNHDA and CDR2 SQIVND (reference sequence). The CDR3 consists of 13 residues. The CDR3 DNA reads TGTGCCAGTAGAGCTCGTAGCACCGGGGAGCTGTTTTTT. It encodes CASRARSTGELFF.

As for this clone: One end of the junction is discordant with germline, which a read error may explain. V gene TRBV2 combines with J gene TRBJ2-5; 10 nucleotides line up with TRBD1. The J call could be wrong; TRBJ2-7 is a better fit for the DNA end. Germline CDR1 reads SNHLY; CDR2 reads FYNNEI. CDR3 length: 15 amino acids. The CDR3 bases are TGTGCCAGCAGCGAAGGACAGGGGGAGTCCTACGAGCAGTACTTC. This sequence encodes CASSEGQGESYEQYF.

The V and J genes are TRBV9 and TRBJ2-3; 7 bases map to TRBD2. Germline-derived CDR1 and CDR2 are SGDLS and YYNGEE. This CDR3 is built from 16 residues. V dropped 2 bases and J dropped 0; count of bases not matched to a gene: 6. CDR3 protein: CASSVASGASTDTQYF. CDR3 in DNA: TGTGCCAGCAGCGTCGCTAGCGGTGCTAGCACAGATACGCAGTATTTT.

The chain couples TRBV6-1 to TRBJ2-5; 10 bases match TRBD1. The J call is uncertain, as TRBJ2-7 better fits the DNA end. The CDR3 spans 14 residues. Germline V gives CDR1 MNHNS, CDR2 SASEGT. Written as DNA, the CDR3 is TGTGCCAGCAGTAGGGGACAGGGGAGCCTCGAGCAGTACTTC. Its protein product is CASSRGQGSLEQYF.

To note about this clone: The sample contains more than one DNA sequence encoding this CDR3. In DNA form, the CDR3 reads TGTGCCAGCATAGGACAGGGCATACACAACCAGCCCCAGCATTTT. Translated, it gives CASIGQGIHNQPQHF. The gene calls are TRBV2 and TRBJ1-5; the match to TRBD1 covers 8 bases. Unmatched junction bases numbered 12, after V lost 7 bases and J lost 7 bases. The germline V gene has CDR1 SNHLY and CDR2 FYNNEI. This CDR3 spans 15 amino acids.

This clone has a handful of counts. This chain links TRBV10-3 with TRBJ1-2; D might be TRBD1 (6 bases). Trimming removed 4 bases at V and 7 bases at J, with 10 bases between. The length of the CDR3 is 12 residues. The germline gives CDR1 ENHRY, CDR2 SYGVKD. CDR3 sequence: CAISAGALGYTF. DNA of the CDR3: TGTGCCATCAGTGCAGGGGCGCTTGGCTACACCTTC.

The chain joins TRBV29-1 to TRBJ2-3; 7 bases map to TRBD2. This CDR3 contains 14 residues. V dropped 4 bases and J dropped 2; count of bases not matched to a gene: 6. Germline CDR1 is SQVTM and CDR2 is ANQGSEA. The CDR3 nucleotides read TGCAGCGTTGCTCGAGCGGGACTCACAGATACGCAGTATTTT. This sequence encodes CSVARAGLTDTQYF.

On this clone itself: Its ends do not fully match the called genes, so a read error is possible. The DNA of the CDR3 is TGTGCCAGTAGGATAGCGGGGGATACGCAGTATTTT. This gives the protein CASRIAGDTQYF. The chain joins TRBV19 to TRBJ2-3, with 8 bases identical to TRBD2. The CDR3 has 12 amino acids. Germline V gene lookup returns CDR1 LNHDA and CDR2 SQIVND (reference sequence).

The V and J genes are TRBV4-3 and TRBJ1-6; possible D gene TRBD1, 6 bases. The CDR3 extends over 15 amino acids. The V end was cut by 0 bases, the J end by 7 bases, with 10 bases between. The V gene's germline CDR1 is LGHNA and CDR2 YSLEER. CDR3 DNA: TGCGCCAGCAGCCAAGAACAGGGTAGGAATTCACCCCTCCACTTT. Translated, it gives CASSQEQGRNSPLHF.

The chain carries TRBV10-3 and TRBJ1-4; 9 bases are shared with TRBD1. CDR1 is ENHRY and CDR2 is SYGVKD in the germline V gene. The CDR3 consists of 13 residues. Trimming cost V 10 bases and J 6 bases; bases outside gene matches: 6. In nucleotides, the CDR3 is TGTGCCACCACGGACAGGGGAGATGAAAAACTGTTTTTT. Translation gives CATTDRGDEKLFF.

The rearrangement uses TRBV7-9 and TRBJ1-2, with 8 bases that match TRBD1. V shed 4 bases, J shed 7 bases, and the junction held 8 bases outside the gene matches. The CDR3 consists of 14 residues. Germline V gives CDR1 SEHNR, CDR2 FQNEAQ (reference sequence). The CDR3 loop is CASSSRGRVTGYTF. The CDR3 DNA sequence: TGTGCCAGCAGCTCCAGGGGGCGGGTAACTGGCTACACCTTC.

The chain has TRBV4-3 and TRBJ2-7; 7 bases line up with TRBD1. With 4 bases clipped from V and 2 bases from J, the junction kept 8 bases outside the gene matches. This CDR3 comprises 15 residues. Germline values: CDR1 LGHNA, CDR2 YSLEER. For the CDR3, the DNA is TGCGCCAGCAGCCCTGGTAAGGGGGCCCCCTACGAGCAGTACTTC. Translation: CASSPGKGAPYEQYF.

This chain links TRBV7-2 with TRBJ2-5, with TRBD2 as a possible D gene (6 bases). CDR1 is SGHTA and CDR2 is FQGNSA in the germline V gene. The CDR3 extends over 14 amino acids. Trimming stripped 3 bases from V and 1 base from J, with 9 bases between. This CDR3 reads CASSLDGSQETQYF. For the CDR3, the DNA is TGTGCCAGCAGCTTGGACGGGAGCCAAGAGACCCAGTACTTC.

V usage is TRBV7-2 and J usage is TRBJ1-4; TRBD1 might be the D (6 bases). V was trimmed by 1 base and J by 6 bases, leaving 6 bases between them. CDR1 SGHTA and CDR2 FQGNSA come from the germline V gene. CDR3 length equals 13 residues. The CDR3: CASSLDRDEKLFF. DNA for the CDR3: TGTGCCAGCAGCTTAGACAGGGATGAAAAACTGTTTTTT.

The gene calls are TRBV5-1 and TRBJ2-1, with TRBD2 matching 12 bases. CDR3 length equals 17 residues. Trimming at V came to 0 bases and at J to 1 base, leaving 2 bases not matched to a gene. Germline loops: CDR1 SGHRS, CDR2 YFSETQ. The CDR3: CASSLGLAGGSYNEQFF. CDR3 coding DNA: TGCGCCAGCAGCTTGGGGCTAGCGGGAGGGTCCTACAATGAGCAGTTCTTC.

There are a few counts of this clone. This chain joins TRBV29-1 and TRBJ2-2; maybe TRBD1 (6 bases). Germline CDR1 reads SQVTM; CDR2 reads ANQGSEA. The CDR3 runs 12 residues. Trimming shortened V by 6 bases and J by 6 bases, and 11 bases separated the two germline ends. DNA for the CDR3: TGCAGCGTCCAGGGGCAGGCCGGGGAGCTGTTTTTT. Translated: CSVQGQAGELFF.

The genes are TRBV5-1 and TRBJ2-5; 12 positions agree with TRBD2. V dropped 6 bases and J dropped 5; count of bases not matched to a gene: 5. CDR1 and CDR2 (germline): SGHRS, YFSETQ. The CDR3 consists of 14 residues. The DNA for the CDR3 is TGCGCCAGCAACCCCGGGACTAGCGGGGAGACCCAGTACTTC. It codes for CASNPGTSGETQYF.

The V call is TRBV6-5, the J call TRBJ2-3; TRBD1 might be the D (6 bases). V was trimmed by 6 bases and J by 0 bases, leaving 13 bases between them. The CDR3 spans 15 residues. The germline CDR1 and CDR2 sequences are MNHEY and SVGAGI. The CDR3 here is CASSLYRASTDTQYF. CDR3 nucleotides: TGTGCCAGCAGCCTCTACAGGGCTAGCACAGATACGCAGTATTTT.